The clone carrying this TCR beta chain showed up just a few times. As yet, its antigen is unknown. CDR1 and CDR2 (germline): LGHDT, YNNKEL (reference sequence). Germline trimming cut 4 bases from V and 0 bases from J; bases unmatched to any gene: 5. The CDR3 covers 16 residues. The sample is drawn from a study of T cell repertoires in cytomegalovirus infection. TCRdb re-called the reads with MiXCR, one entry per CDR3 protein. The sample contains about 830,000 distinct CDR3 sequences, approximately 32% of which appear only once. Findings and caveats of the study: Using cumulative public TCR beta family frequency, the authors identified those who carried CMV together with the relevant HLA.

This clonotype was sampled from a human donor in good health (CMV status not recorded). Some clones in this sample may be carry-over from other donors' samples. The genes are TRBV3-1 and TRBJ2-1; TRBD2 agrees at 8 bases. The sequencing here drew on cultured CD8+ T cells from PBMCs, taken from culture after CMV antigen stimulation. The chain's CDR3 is CASSPSGFSSYNEQFF. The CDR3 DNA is TGTGCCAGCAGCCCTAGCGGGTTCAGCTCCTACAATGAGCAGTTCTTC.